These 8 T cell receptor beta chains were all obtained from the same sample, sequenced in a study of early T cells in non-severe SARS-CoV-2 infection. TCRdb called the 5' RACE reads again in MiXCR, with one record for every CDR3 protein. The repertoire holds more than 45,000 distinct CDR3 sequences, with approximately 7.7% as singletons. Input material: whole blood. These receptors were taken from an adult who was a healthcare worker with PCR-confirmed SARS-CoV-2 infection or an uninfected control (not recorded which).

This clonotype showed up many times. The chain joins TRBV7-3 to TRBJ2-5; D is undetermined. The CDR3 has 12 residues. Looked up from germline, CDR1 is SGHTA and CDR2 is FQGTGA. V dropped 2 bases and J dropped 0 bases, with 1 base sitting between them. CDR3 nucleotides: TGTGCCAGCAGCTTAGACCAAGAGACCCAGTACTTC. This translates into CASSLDQETQYF.

This clonotype was seen at least ten times. The chain combines TRBV24-1 with TRBJ2-5; a weak D match, TRBD1 (6 bases). This CDR3 has 13 amino acids. The V gene lost 5 bases and the J gene lost 5 bases, with 11 bases spanning the gap. Germline CDR1 is KGHDR and CDR2 is SFDVKD. This chain's CDR3 is CATSAGAIETQYF. The CDR3 DNA reads as TGTGCCACCAGTGCAGGGGCTATCGAGACCCAGTACTTC.

This clonotype appeared a few times. The rearrangement joins TRBV6-5 to TRBJ2-7; the D is unclear. CDR1 is MNHEY, CDR2 SVGAGI, per germline. With 5 bases removed from V and 0 bases from J, the gap between germline ends came to 11 bases. CDR3 size: 14 residues. In DNA form, the CDR3 reads TGTGCCAGCAGTCAGCGCCTAACCTCCTACGAGCAGTACTTC. Translating gives CASSQRLTSYEQYF.

This clonotype was counted many times. The rearrangement links TRBV7-7 to TRBJ2-3, with TRBD1 matching over 9 bases. The CDR3 has 16 residues. V trimming: 5 bases; J trimming: 4 bases; junction bases outside the gene matches: 10. Germline V gene data show CDR1 as SSHAT and CDR2 as FNYEAQ (reference sequence). Here the CDR3 reads CASSPGWTGVADTQYF. The DNA for the CDR3 is TGTGCCAGCAGCCCGGGATGGACAGGGGTAGCAGATACGCAGTATTTT.

The chain has TRBV19 and TRBJ2-2, with D perhaps matching TRBD1 or TRBD2 (5 bases each). The ends were cut back, 3 bases at V and 4 bases at J, with 18 bases in the middle. This CDR3 has 17 amino acids. Germline V gene sequence: CDR1 LNHDA, CDR2 SQIVND (reference sequence). DNA for the CDR3: TGTGCCAGTAGTATTCCATTTGGGGACCGTGGCACCGGGGAGCTGTTTTTT. Translating it yields CASSIPFGDRGTGELFF.

This clonotype was seen more than once but under ten times. The J gene is TRBJ2-7, the V gene TRBV20-1; TRBD2 matches at 11 bases. CDR1 and CDR2 (germline): DFQATT, SNEGSKA (reference sequence). V shed 3 bases and J 3 bases; nucleotides not matched to a gene: 4. The length of the CDR3 is 14 residues. CDR3 in DNA: TGCAGTGCTAGGCTGCTAGCGGGAGGCTACGAGCAGTACTTC. Amino acid sequence: CSARLLAGGYEQYF.

This clonotype has more than one count but fewer than ten. This chain links TRBV19 with TRBJ2-3; D is uncertain. CDR1 LNHDA and CDR2 SQIVND come from the germline V gene (reference sequence). V gave up 0 bases and J gave up 6 bases, with 10 bases separating them. The CDR3 length is 14 residues. CDR3: CASSIDSGYDTQYF. The CDR3 nucleotides are TGTGCCAGTAGTATAGACAGTGGCTATGATACGCAGTATTTT.

A word on this clonotype: At one of its ends the junction is not consistent with the germline gene, which may arise from a read error. The genes are TRBV5-1 and TRBJ1-1, with D unclear. Germline assignment: CDR1 SGHRS and CDR2 YFSETQ. This CDR3 is 13 amino acids long. The CDR3 protein is CASSPHGNTEAYF. The CDR3 nucleotides are TGCGCCAGCAGCCCGCACGGGAACACTGAAGCTTACTTT.